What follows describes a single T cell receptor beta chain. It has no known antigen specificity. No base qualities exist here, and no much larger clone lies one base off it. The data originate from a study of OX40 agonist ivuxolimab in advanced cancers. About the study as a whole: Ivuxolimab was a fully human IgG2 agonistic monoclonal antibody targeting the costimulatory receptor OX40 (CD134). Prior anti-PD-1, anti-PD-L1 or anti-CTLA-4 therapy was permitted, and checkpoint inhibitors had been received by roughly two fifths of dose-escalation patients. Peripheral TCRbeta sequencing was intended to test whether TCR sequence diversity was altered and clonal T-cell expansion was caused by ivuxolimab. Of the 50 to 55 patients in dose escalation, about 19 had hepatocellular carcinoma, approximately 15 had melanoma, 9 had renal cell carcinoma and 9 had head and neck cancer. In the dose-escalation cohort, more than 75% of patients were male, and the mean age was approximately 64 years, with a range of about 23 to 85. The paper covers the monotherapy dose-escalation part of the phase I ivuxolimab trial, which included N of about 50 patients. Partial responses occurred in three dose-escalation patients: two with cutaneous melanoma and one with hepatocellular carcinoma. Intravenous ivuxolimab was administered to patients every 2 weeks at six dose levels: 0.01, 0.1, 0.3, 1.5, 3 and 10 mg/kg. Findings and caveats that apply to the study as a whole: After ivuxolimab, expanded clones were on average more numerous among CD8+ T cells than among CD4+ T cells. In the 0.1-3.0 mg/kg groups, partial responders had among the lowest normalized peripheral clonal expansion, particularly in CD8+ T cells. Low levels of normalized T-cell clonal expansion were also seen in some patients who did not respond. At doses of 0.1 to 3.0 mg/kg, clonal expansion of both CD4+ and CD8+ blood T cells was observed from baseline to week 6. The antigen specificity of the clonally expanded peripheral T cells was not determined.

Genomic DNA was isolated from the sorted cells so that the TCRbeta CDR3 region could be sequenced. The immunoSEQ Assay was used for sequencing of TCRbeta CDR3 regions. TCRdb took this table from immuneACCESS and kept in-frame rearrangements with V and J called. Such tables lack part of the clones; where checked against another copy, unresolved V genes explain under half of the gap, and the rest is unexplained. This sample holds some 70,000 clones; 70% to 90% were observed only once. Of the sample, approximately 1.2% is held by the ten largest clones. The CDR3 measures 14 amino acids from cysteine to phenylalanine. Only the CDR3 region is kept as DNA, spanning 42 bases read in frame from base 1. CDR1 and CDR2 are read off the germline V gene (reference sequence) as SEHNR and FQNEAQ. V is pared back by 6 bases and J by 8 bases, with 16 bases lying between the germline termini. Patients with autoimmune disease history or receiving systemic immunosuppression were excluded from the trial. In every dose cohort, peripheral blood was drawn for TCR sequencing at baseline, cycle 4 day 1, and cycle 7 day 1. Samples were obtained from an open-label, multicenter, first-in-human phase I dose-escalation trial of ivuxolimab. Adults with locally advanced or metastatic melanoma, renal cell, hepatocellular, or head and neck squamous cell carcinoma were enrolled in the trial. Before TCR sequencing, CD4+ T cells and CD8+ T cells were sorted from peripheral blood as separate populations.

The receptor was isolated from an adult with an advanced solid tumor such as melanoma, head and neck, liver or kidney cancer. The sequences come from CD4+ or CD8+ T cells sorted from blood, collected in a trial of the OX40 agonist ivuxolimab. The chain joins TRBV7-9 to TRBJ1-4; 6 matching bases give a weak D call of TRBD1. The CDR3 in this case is CASRQQGLGEKLFF. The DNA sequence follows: TGTGCCAGCAGGCAACAGGGTTTAGGCGAAAAACTGTTTTTT.